Here is one TCR beta chain with its context. No antigen is known for it. Nothing much larger sits one base from this clone, and base qualities are not available. The data are from a study of technical replicates of blood from several donors (dated by TCRdb to 2017 to 2019). V and J are truncated by 2 bases and 4 bases respectively, leaving an intervening sequence of 6 bases. Spanning cysteine to phenylalanine, the CDR3 consists of 12 amino acids. This entry keeps only the CDR3 DNA: 36 bases, framed from base 1. According to the germline V gene, CDR1 reads MDHEN and CDR2 reads SYDVKM. The library was prepared using the immunoSEQ multiplex PCR assay. Here the immuneACCESS table is served through TCRdb, limited to in-frame sequences with V and J called. Missing clones are a known gap in these copies; in checked studies unresolved V genes cover under half, and the rest lacks a known reason. This sample comprises 75,000 to 95,000 clones, 95% of them detected only once. Over 0.25% of the sample is held by the ten biggest clonotypes.

This clonotype originated in a human donor in good health. Specimen: T cells isolated from PBMCs. The receptor chain draws on TRBV28 and TRBJ2-7, and the D gene may be TRBD2, 5 bases matching. Here is the DNA: TGTGCCAGCAGTTTAGGGAGTTACGAGCAGTACTTC. Its coded protein is CASSLGSYEQYF.